This T cell receptor (beta chain) was observed in a study of cytomegalovirus exposure and HLA in healthy donors listed by TCRdb under 2017. Regarding the complete study: In an earlier analysis of 550 to 750 of the donors, 276 Gb of sequence data and some 100 million unique TCR beta sequences from some 170 million T cells were reported. An early release covering about 600 HLA-typed donors comprised approximately 300 gigabases of sequencing data and about 90 million unique TCR sequences. The study used immunosequencing to profile the T cell repertoires of 666 subjects and linked those repertoires to cytomegalovirus serostatus. An earlier analysis of about 600 of the donors used high-throughput TCR beta sequencing to judge whether each TCR beta V gene segment behaved as functional or pseudogenic. Both class I and class II loci were covered by HLA typing, at four-digit resolution. The genetic ancestry cluster associated with self-reported Caucasian donors included 81% of the roughly 400 genotyped donors. A later genetic analysis took genome-wide SNP genotypes for about 55% of the 666 donors and used that subset as a discovery cohort. The number of donors typed differed by locus, with roughly 629-640 for A, B, C, DRB1 and DQB1, approximately 500 for DQA1, 600 to 610 for DPA1, and about 450 for DPB1. Among over 350 genotyped donors of the cohort, an average of around 240,000 unique TCR beta nucleotide sequences were sequenced per donor, 15% to 20% of them non-productive. A separate validation cohort of about 110 different subjects was used in addition to the 666-subject first cohort. The study combined high-throughput TCR immunosequencing, statistical association of individual TCRs with disease status, and machine learning to predict cytomegalovirus infection status. In a later analysis, previously published TCR beta repertoires from 500 to 750 donors were re-analyzed and high-resolution HLA genotyping was added so that TCR occurrence patterns could be studied. About 5 DR-DQ haplotypes were handled as single units for association and clustering, since linkage in the cohort was strong. Alongside the repertoire data, information on donor age, sex, ethnicity and CMV serostatus was compiled. Every repertoire in the discovery cohort had been generated on one and the same sequencing platform. The study aimed to test whether signatures of past pathogen exposure could be identified by cataloging public T cell receptors. The later analysis used no new phenotypic data to find candidate immune exposures, relying instead on TCR beta sequences and their occurrence across donors.

The protocol used for the library was the immunoSEQ multiplex PCR assay. For the multiplex PCR, a mixture combining 60 forward primers for TCR Vbeta segments and 13 reverse primers for TCR Jbeta segments was used. A multiplex PCR assay on genomic DNA amplified the CDR3 region of rearranged TCR beta genes. Amplified TCR beta libraries were sequenced as 87-base-pair reads on the Illumina HiSeq System. On the study's bioinformatics: Across the 666 repertoires, a later analysis counted approximately 83 million unique TCR beta chains, some 11 million of which were shared by at least two donors. Raw reads were error-corrected and collapsed into unique sequences by a nearest-neighbor algorithm in which closely related sequences were merged to remove PCR and sequencing errors. V, D and J gene segments were assigned by aligning CDR3 sequences to IMGT reference sequences. For a sequence to be retained, a match of at least six nucleotides was required to both a V gene segment and a J gene segment. Rearrangements were called productive when the CDR3 lacked stop codons and stayed in frame with V and J; all others were non-productive. Following IMGT convention, CDR3 was defined as the stretch from the second conserved V-encoded cysteine to the conserved J-encoded phenylalanine. The earlier analysis of 587 of the donors excluded any sequence lacking an unambiguous match to a single V gene segment. In an earlier analysis of approximately 500 of the donors, a V segment was called functional when productive rearrangements were above 56.7%, and segregating when the standard deviation between donors exceeded 5%. To diagnose cytomegalovirus status from the catalog of TCR beta chain sequences, a statistical classification framework was built. V and J gene assignment, in a later analysis, came from comparing TCR nucleotide sequences with IMGT/GENE-DB human TR gene sequences. Using the TCRdist pipeline, a later analysis assigned CDR3 sequences along with most-parsimonious VDJ recombination scenarios. In a later analysis, each TCR beta chain was defined by its CDR3 amino acid sequence together with its V-gene family, and reads lacking a unique V-gene family were excluded. A later analysis removed several hundred highly shared, low-generation-probability nucleotide sequences to deal with suspected cross-contamination and a sequencing artifact. In a later analysis, a clonal expansion index was calculated for each public chain from normalized within-repertoire ranks of inferred template counts. A later analysis computed generation probabilities with a VDJ recombination model fitted to out-of-frame rearrangements, and checked the results against IGoR. In a later analysis, hypergeometric tests were used to score TCR-TCR, TCR-HLA and TCR-CMV co-occurrence, with a repertoire-size bias correction applied to TCR pairs. A later analysis estimated false discovery rates by permuting HLA or CMV assignments 20 times. A later analysis grouped co-occurring TCRs with DBSCAN, adding TCRdist sequence similarity when clustering within HLA-allele-positive subsets. Co-occurrence clustering excluded repertoires with fewer than 30,000 or more than 120,000 public chains, plus five with anomalous nucleotide sharing. The table comes from immuneACCESS by way of TCRdb, which keeps in-frame sequences with V and J called. Part of the clones is missing from these tables; in studies checked, under half for an unresolved V gene and the rest for unknown reasons. Clonal size and the V and J genes are those of that table, whereas D and trimming came from the DNA. In this sample the table shows about 70,000 clones, 68% of which occur a single time. 11% of the sample is held by the ten biggest clonotypes.

The CDR3 runs 15 amino acids, cysteine and phenylalanine included. Solely the CDR3 DNA is kept, with 45 bases framed from the first base. The germline V gene provides CDR1 MDHEN and CDR2 SYDVKM. Relative to germline, V is 5 bases shorter and J is 5 bases shorter, with 18 bases between their ends. The cohort consisted of 670 or so healthy bone marrow donors. All cohort members were sampled while nominally healthy, although unrecorded immune exposures were likely present. The donor was CMV seronegative and was included in the group of about 400 seronegative cohort members. A peripheral blood sample was provided by each donor, and peripheral blood mononuclear cells were used for TCR beta sequencing. The Qiagen DNeasy Blood Extraction Kit was used to extract genomic DNA from the blood cell samples. This clone was seen a handful of times. Which antigen it targets is not known. No base-level quality is on record; no much larger clone is a single base apart.

Here is what the overall study found, with its caveats: Three of the identified cytomegalovirus-associated TCR beta chains were confirmed in vitro to be specific for cytomegalovirus antigens. Correlated functional status among segregating V segments might be attributable to linkage disequilibrium, but an unknown experimental factor could not be ruled out. Approximately 18 rarely observed V segments, including chromosome 9 orphons, were excluded from the earlier analysis of a few hundred of the donors because counts were too low. In a later genetic analysis, a missense DCLRE1C variant was associated with V-gene and J-gene trimming of TCR beta chains, and the association was replicated in an independent cohort. The authors suggested that the approach could potentially be generalized to other disease states and immunological phenotypes. In an earlier analysis of 587 of the donors, most TCR beta V segments were observed in productive rearrangements about 87% or about 30% of the time, broadly matching IMGT annotations. Immune exposure information for the cohort was limited to CMV serostatus. A further reported finding was that TCR beta sequences accurately predicted the HLA-A and HLA-B alleles for most subjects in the first cohort. A later analysis found that HLA-associated TCR beta chains were more clonally expanded and had lower generation probabilities than equally common non-associated chains. Because some donors lacked HLA typing at each locus, the association tests relied only on the typed subset. Cytomegalovirus status was reported to be diagnosed by the classifier with high specificity and sensitivity in both the original and validation cohorts. Some IMGT-functional V segments, including TRBV6-2 and TRBV6-3, could not be told apart with the 87-base-pair reads, so those segments were excluded. At a false discovery rate of 0.05, a later analysis linked approximately 18,000 TCR beta sequences to specific HLA alleles. The study listed over 150 TCR beta chains as associated with cytomegalovirus. In a later analysis, TCR association rates were found to vary across HLA loci, with the most associated TCRs seen for DRB1 alleles and the fewest for HLA-C alleles. Most TCR sequences were observed very rarely across donors, whereas some public TCRs were present in many individuals. A later genetic analysis reported fewer N-insertions in productive TCRs among donors in an Asian-associated ancestry cluster than the roughly 720-donor mean. According to a later analysis, parvovirus B19, influenza, CMV and Epstein-Barr virus appeared linked to several top co-occurrence clusters. This cohort had only TCR beta chains sequenced, and the lack of alpha or paired-chain data limited which features could be detected. According to a later analysis, most CMV-associated TCR beta chains appeared to be HLA-restricted, and the HLA associations seemed to be driven largely by CMV exposure. Roughly uniform sequencing depth across donors was assumed in presence/absence analyses, although this assumption may not hold. Assigning TCR associations to individual alleles was difficult when HLA alleles, especially DR and DQ, strongly co-occurred. A cluster of highly shared sequence variants was judged likely to represent a technical artifact of the sequencing pipeline.

The sequencing sample was made of PBMCs. The sequence came from a woman aged 25 to 45 in good health and CMV-seronegative. This chain joins TRBV28 to TRBJ1-1; the D gene is perhaps TRBD1, from 5 matching bases. The CDR3 protein sequence reads: CASSPPGTGRTEAFF. The sequence in DNA is TGTGCCAGCAGTCCACCAGGGACGGGGAGGACTGAAGCTTTCTTT. The reference TRBV28 and TRBJ1-1 proteins fill in what lies around the CDR3, so the full variable domain reads DVKVTQSSRYLVKRTGEKVFLECVQDMDHENMFWYRQDPGLGLRLIYFSYDVKMKEKGDIPEGYSVSREKKERFSLILESASTNQTSMYLCASSPPGTGRTEAFFGQGTRLTVV.